This record concerns one T cell receptor beta chain sequence. The antigen remains unidentified. This specimen comes from a study of T-cell reconstitution after alpha-beta-depleted transplantation in children. Study-wide results and limits: T-cell numbers and diversity, one year after transplant, stemmed largely from T cells that were newly produced. Recipient T cells and thymic progenitors that survived were the source of the high TCRbeta diversity seen at day 60 in some patients. About two months after transplant, alpha-beta T cells reportedly came from several hundred expanded graft clones.

Unique molecular identifiers featured in how the TCRbeta library was prepared. Each CDR3 protein is one row after TCRdb ran MiXCR on the PCR reads. The data show 250,000 or so distinct CDR3 sequences, with about 24% seen just once and 4.5% to 5.5% held by the top ten. This CDR3 spans 15 amino acids. V shed 3 bases and J shed 8 bases, with 18 bases lying between them. CDR1 MDHEN and CDR2 SYDVKM come from the germline V gene. The clonotype comes from a female patient aged 2-10 years who had a stem cell transplant for congenital amegakaryocytic thrombocytopenia, so the T cells may come from the graft donor. The starting material was PBMCs, mostly from graft donor cells, obtained 360 days after TCRalphabeta/CD19-depleted stem cell transplant. This sequence joins TRBV28 and TRBJ2-3, with TRBD2 as a possible D gene (6 bases). CDR3 in amino acids: CASSFPGPGGSTQYF. The CDR3 DNA reads TGTGCCAGCAGTTTCCCAGGTCCCGGGGGAAGTACGCAGTATTTT.